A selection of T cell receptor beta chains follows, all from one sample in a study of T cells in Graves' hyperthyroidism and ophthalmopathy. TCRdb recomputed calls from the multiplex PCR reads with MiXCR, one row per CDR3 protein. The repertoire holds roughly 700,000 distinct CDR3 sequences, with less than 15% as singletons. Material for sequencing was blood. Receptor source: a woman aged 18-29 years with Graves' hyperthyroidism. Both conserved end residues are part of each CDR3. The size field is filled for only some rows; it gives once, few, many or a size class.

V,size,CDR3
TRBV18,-,CASSPPGHSADTQYF
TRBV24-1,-,CATSGGAPLLGTDTQYF
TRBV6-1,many,CASSTPPGHLYEQYF
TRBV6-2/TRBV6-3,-,CASARIIDYQETQYF
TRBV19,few,CASSIGPGTSGSYQETQYF
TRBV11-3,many,CASSKDRGTEAFF
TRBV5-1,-,CASSSRGLVSNTEAFF
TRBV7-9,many,CASSFPGGADTGELFF
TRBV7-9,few,CASSARGRLNTEAFF
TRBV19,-,CASSKYPNTGELFF
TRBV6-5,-,CASSYSIGGAEAFF
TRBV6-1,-,CASQAGQPQHF
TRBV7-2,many,CASSPGGHLETQYF
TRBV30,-,CAWKPGVDSNEQFF
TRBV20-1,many,CSARRGAHMNTEAFF
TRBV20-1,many,CSASLADNTQYF
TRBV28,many,CASSHLIWGTDTQYF
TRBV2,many,CASSFKTNGKLFF
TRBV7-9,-,CASSLAGLAQETQYF
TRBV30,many,CAWMYAGMTTQYF
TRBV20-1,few,CSASSTSGSRSTDTQYF
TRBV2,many,CASRLYEQYF
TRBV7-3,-,CASSGGRGYGGGTEAFF
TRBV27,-,CASSFRDSSYNSPLHF
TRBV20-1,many,CSAYGLARYNEQFF
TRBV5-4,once,CASSLVQGSDTQYF
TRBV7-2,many,CASSPRGTSDTDTQYF
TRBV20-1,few,CSARKGLLNTGELFF
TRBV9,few,CASSPRDRVPAAGYTF
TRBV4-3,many,CASSQELGQETQYF
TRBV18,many,CASSPGPRQGADTQYF
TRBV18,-,CASSRLGSGLVYNEQFF
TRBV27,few,CASKPPFVSGLYNEQFF
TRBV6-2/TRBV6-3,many,CASSLALATDTQYF
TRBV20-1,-,CSARWTGRTEAFF
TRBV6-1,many,CASRGSGTYNEQFF